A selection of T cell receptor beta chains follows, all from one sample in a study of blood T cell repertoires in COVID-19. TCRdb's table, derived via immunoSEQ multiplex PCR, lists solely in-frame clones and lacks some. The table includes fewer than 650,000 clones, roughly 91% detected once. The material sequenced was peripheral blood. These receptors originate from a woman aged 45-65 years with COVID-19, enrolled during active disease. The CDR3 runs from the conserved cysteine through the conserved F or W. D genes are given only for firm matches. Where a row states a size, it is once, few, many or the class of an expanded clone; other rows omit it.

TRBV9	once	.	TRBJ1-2	CASSDPGFDYGYTF	TGTGCCAGCAGCGATCCGGGGTTCGACTATGGCTACACCTTC
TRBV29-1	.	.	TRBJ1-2	CSVAGGVLEYGYTF	TGCAGCGTTGCTGGGGGGGTACTAGAATATGGCTACACCTTC
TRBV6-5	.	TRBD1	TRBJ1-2	CASRRGQGYGYTF	TGTGCCAGCAGGAGGGGACAGGGCTATGGCTACACCTTC
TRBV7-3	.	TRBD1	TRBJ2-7	CASSLDRATSGEQYF	TGTGCCAGCAGCTTGGACAGGGCCACCTCCGGGGAGCAGTACTTC
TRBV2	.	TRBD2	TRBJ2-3	CASPLVRAGGADTQYF	TGTGCCAGCCCACTCGTTCGAGCGGGGGGGGCGGATACGCAGTATTTT
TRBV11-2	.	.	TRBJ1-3	CASSLSRGRTGNTIYF	TGTGCCAGCAGCTTAAGCAGGGGCCGGACTGGAAACACCATATATTTT
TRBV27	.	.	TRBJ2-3	CASSSGLKTDTQYF	TGTGCCAGCAGTTCAGGCCTGAAAACAGATACGCAGTATTTT
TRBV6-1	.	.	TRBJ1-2	CASSERGIYGYTF	TGTGCCAGCAGTGAAAGGGGCATCTATGGCTACACCTTC
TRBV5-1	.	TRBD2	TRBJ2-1	CASSRGLAAFSYNEQFF	TGCGCCAGCAGCCGGGGACTAGCGGCCTTCTCGTACAATGAGCAGTTCTTC
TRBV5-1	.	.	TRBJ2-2	CASSPDLGARNTGELFF	TGCGCCAGCAGCCCCGATTTGGGGGCGCGGAACACCGGGGAGCTGTTTTTT
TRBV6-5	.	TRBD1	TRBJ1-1	CASSYRTGAEAFF	TGTGCCAGCAGTTACCGGACAGGGGCTGAAGCTTTCTTT
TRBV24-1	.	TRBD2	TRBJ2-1	CATSTLAGAWNEQFF	TGTGCCACCAGCACACTAGCGGGGGCTTGGAATGAGCAGTTCTTC
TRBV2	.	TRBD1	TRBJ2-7	CATSTGSYEQYF	TGTGCCACGTCGACAGGGTCCTACGAGCAGTACTTC
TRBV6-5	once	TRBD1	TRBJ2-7	CASSWDSALSSMEQYF	TGTGCCAGCAGTTGGGACAGCGCCCTTTCATCTATGGAGCAGTACTTC
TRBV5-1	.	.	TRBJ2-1	CASSFTGSHNEQFF	TGCGCCAGCAGCTTCACGGGGTCCCACAATGAGCAGTTCTTC
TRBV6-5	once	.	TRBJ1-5	CASSYSAGAVGQPQHF	TGTGCCAGCAGTTACTCGGCGGGGGCAGTGGGTCAGCCCCAGCATTTT
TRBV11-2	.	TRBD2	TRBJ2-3	CASSWGLAGTDTQYF	TGTGCCAGCAGCTGGGGACTAGCCGGCACAGATACGCAGTATTTT
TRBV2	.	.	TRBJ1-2	CASSEIGVRYGYTF	TGTGCCAGCAGTGAAATAGGGGTCCGGTATGGCTACACCTTC
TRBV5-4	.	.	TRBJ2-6	CASRAPPMIGGSGANVLTF	TGTGCCAGCAGGGCTCCACCGATGATAGGGGGATCTGGGGCCAACGTCCTGACTTTC
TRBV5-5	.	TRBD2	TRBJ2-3	CASSPTTSGRANTQYF	TGTGCCAGCAGCCCTACCACTAGCGGGAGGGCTAATACGCAGTATTTT
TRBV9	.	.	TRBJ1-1	CASSVDSGAEAFF	TGTGCCAGCAGCGTAGATTCGGGGGCTGAAGCTTTCTTT
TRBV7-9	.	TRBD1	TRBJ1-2	CASSSTTGQGGYTF	TGTGCCAGCAGCTCGACGACAGGACAGGGCGGCTACACCTTC
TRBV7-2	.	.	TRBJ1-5	CASSFSRSLGQPQHF	TGTGCCAGCAGCTTTTCCCGGTCTCTGGGCCAGCCCCAGCATTTT
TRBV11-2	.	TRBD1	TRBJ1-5	CASSLLGDSQPQHF	TGTGCCAGCAGCCTGCTGGGGGACAGTCAGCCCCAGCATTTT
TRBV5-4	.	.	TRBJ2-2	CASSLFTGLTTGELFF	TGTGCCAGCAGCCTATTTACAGGGTTGACCACCGGGGAGCTGTTTTTT
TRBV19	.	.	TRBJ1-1	CASTPGGARGRTEAFF	TGTGCCAGTACCCCCGGGGGGGCAAGGGGTAGGACTGAAGCTTTCTTT
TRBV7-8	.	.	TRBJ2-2	CASSLSREETVTGELFF	TGTGCCAGCAGCTTATCTAGAGAGGAGACGGTCACCGGGGAGCTGTTTTTT